These T cell receptor beta chains were read from a single sample in a study of neurological immune-mediated disorders. Using its own MiXCR run on the 5' RACE reads, TCRdb lists one record per CDR3 protein. This table holds more than 40,000 distinct CDR3 sequences, more than 12% found once. Sequences were obtained from CD4+ T cells from blood. These receptors came from a woman in her fifties or sixties with HTLV-1-associated myelopathy (HAM/TSP). The CDR3 runs from the conserved cysteine through the conserved F or W. A D gene is named only where the DNA matches it firmly. A clone size is listed for some rows: how often the clone was seen (once, few, many), or a class if it is expanded.

d_call j_call clone_size v_call cdr3_nt cdr3_aa
NA TRBJ2-7 many TRBV7-6 TGTGCCAGCAGCTTACGGGTCGCGAGCTCCTACGAGCAGTACTTC CASSLRVASSYEQYF
NA TRBJ2-5 many TRBV10-3 TGTGCCATCAGTGACCTGGTGCCCGAGACCCAGTACTTC CAISDLVPETQYF
NA TRBJ1-1 once TRBV6-5 TGTGCCAGCAGTTACCTCTGGCAGATAAACACTGAAGCTTTCTTT CASSYLWQINTEAFF
NA TRBJ1-2 NA TRBV6-1 TGTGCCAGCAGCTGGGCCCCAGGGGTTAGCTATGGCTACACCTTC CASSWAPGVSYGYTF
NA TRBJ2-3 NA TRBV5-1 TGCGCCAGCAGCCCGGACAGATTTGGCACAGATACGCAGTATTTT CASSPDRFGTDTQYF
NA TRBJ2-2 NA TRBV10-3 TGTGCCATCAGTGAGCGTGGGGCTAGGAACACCGGGGAGCTGTTTTTT CAISERGARNTGELFF
NA TRBJ2-2 many TRBV29-1 TGCAGCGTTGAAGCTCCGGGTCCGAACACCGGGGAGCTGTTTTTT CSVEAPGPNTGELFF
NA TRBJ2-3 few TRBV18 TGTGCCAGCTCACCCATCGTCACAGATACGCAGTATTTT CASSPIVTDTQYF
NA TRBJ2-1 few TRBV18 TGTGCCAGCTCTGAGCCAAAGTGGAATGAGCAGTTCTTC CASSEPKWNEQFF
TRBD1 TRBJ1-1 many TRBV5-5 TGTGCCAGCAGCTTTCGACAGGGCATGAACACTGAAGCTTTCTTT CASSFRQGMNTEAFF
TRBD2 TRBJ2-3 medium-sized TRBV4-2 TGTGCCAGCAGCCAAGATCGAACGGGGGGGCTACAAGATACGCAGTATTTT CASSQDRTGGLQDTQYF
NA TRBJ2-7 many TRBV5-1 TGCGCCAGCAGCTTGGGGATTGCGGGGTCTAGCGCCGGCGAGCAGTACTTC CASSLGIAGSSAGEQYF
TRBD2 TRBJ2-5 many TRBV5-1 TGCGCCAGCAGCTCGAGCCTACTAGCGGGGGGTGTAGAGACCCAGTACTTC CASSSSLLAGGVETQYF
NA TRBJ1-4 NA TRBV5-1 TGCGCCAGCAGCTTCTCTCGGGGAAATGAAAAACTGTTTTTT CASSFSRGNEKLFF
TRBD1 TRBJ2-1 many TRBV7-8 TGTGCCAGCAGCTTGACAGGGGGCTCCTACAATGAGCAGTTCTTC CASSLTGGSYNEQFF
NA TRBJ2-7 many TRBV20-1 TGCAGTGCTTTTAGCGACCTCGGACACTACGAGCAGTACTTC CSAFSDLGHYEQYF
NA TRBJ1-6 many TRBV7-9 TGTGCCAGCAGCCTCCCGTCCTACAGGGAGGCTACACCCCTCCACTTT CASSLPSYREATPLHF
NA TRBJ2-1 many TRBV18 TGTGCCAGCTCACCACTACAGGGCCGGTTCTTC CASSPLQGRFF
NA TRBJ2-1 many TRBV5-1 TGCGCCAGCAGCTTAACGGTCAGGGGGGTTTACAATGAGCAGTTCTTC CASSLTVRGVYNEQFF
NA TRBJ2-7 many TRBV5-1 TGCGCCAGCAGCTTGGAACTGGGGACATCCTACGAGCAGTACTTC CASSLELGTSYEQYF
TRBD2 TRBJ2-1 once TRBV7-9 TGTGCCAACAGCTTATGGGCCCTAGCGGGGGGGCTCAATGAGCAGTTCTTC CANSLWALAGGLNEQFF
NA TRBJ2-2 NA TRBV18 TGTGCCAGCTCACCCTTTTCCCTCCCGAACACCGGGGAGCTGTTTTTT CASSPFSLPNTGELFF
NA TRBJ1-2 many TRBV6-1 TGTGCCAGCAGTCCACAGGGTCCAGGAGATGGCTACACCTTC CASSPQGPGDGYTF
TRBD1 TRBJ1-5 many TRBV20-1 TGCAGTGCTACTCCGACAGGGAGTTATCAGCCCCAGCATTTT CSATPTGSYQPQHF
TRBD1 TRBJ2-1 many TRBV6-6 TGTGCCAGCACCAAACCCCCAGGGACAGGCCTTTACAATGAGCAGTTCTTC CASTKPPGTGLYNEQFF
TRBD2 TRBJ2-3 NA TRBV9 TGTGCCAGCAGCATCGGGGGGGAAGATAAGAAGTATTTT CASSIGGEDKKYF
NA TRBJ2-7 many TRBV5-1 TGCGCCAGCAGCTTGGAAGATCGGGGGAAGAACGAGCAGTACTTC CASSLEDRGKNEQYF
NA TRBJ2-1 once TRBV6-2/TRBV6-3 TGTTCCAGCAGGGACTCCCCGAGCTCCTACAATGAGCAGTTCTTC CSSRDSPSSYNEQFF
NA TRBJ1-2 NA TRBV29-1 TGCAGCGTTGGGGCAGGGGCTGGAGGCTACACCTTC CSVGAGAGGYTF
NA TRBJ1-2 many TRBV12-3/TRBV12-4 TGTGCCAGCAGTTTAGCCGCCGGGTCGGGGACGAACTATGGCTACACCTTC CASSLAAGSGTNYGYTF
TRBD1 TRBJ1-5 medium-sized TRBV6-6 TGTGCCAGCGGTACAGGGGGTAGCAATCAGCCCCAGCATTTT CASGTGGSNQPQHF
TRBD2 TRBJ2-3 few TRBV5-1 TGCGCCAGCAGCTTGGGAGGCGGGGGGTCCACAGATACGCAGTATTTT CASSLGGGGSTDTQYF
NA TRBJ2-7 many TRBV12-3/TRBV12-4 TGTGCCAGCAGTTCTCATAAGAGCTCCTACGAGCAGTACTTC CASSSHKSSYEQYF
TRBD1 TRBJ2-5 many TRBV5-6 TGTGCCAGCAGCCATGACAGGGATCAAGAGACCCAGTACTTC CASSHDRDQETQYF
TRBD1 TRBJ2-3 NA TRBV5-5 TGTGCCGGCAGCTTCACAGGGGATCTCATAGATACACAGTATTTT CAGSFTGDLIDTQYF
NA TRBJ1-5 many TRBV4-1 TGCGCCAGCAGCCAAGATTCGGATTATAGCAATCAGCCCCAGCATTTT CASSQDSDYSNQPQHF
NA TRBJ1-2 NA TRBV10-2 TGCGCCAGCATTGTGAGGGAAGGAGAAGGCTACACCTTC CASIVREGEGYTF
NA TRBJ1-5 many TRBV18 TGTGCCAGCAACGACGGCAATCAGCCCCAGCATTTT CASNDGNQPQHF
NA TRBJ2-1 many TRBV7-2 TGTGCCAGCAGCTTAGGTCGTCGGGAAAGTGAGCAGTTCTTC CASSLGRRESEQFF
TRBD1 TRBJ1-3 many TRBV20-1 TGCAGTGCCAAGGGACAGTCCCACTCTGGAAACACCATATATTTT CSAKGQSHSGNTIYF
TRBD1 TRBJ1-2 many TRBV3-1 TGTGCCAGCAGCCATCCAGGGGGCTATGGCTACACCTTC CASSHPGGYGYTF
NA TRBJ1-4 many TRBV20-1 TGCAGTGCTAGAGGCTGGGATCTAGGGGCAACTAATGAAAAACTGTTTTTT CSARGWDLGATNEKLFF
NA TRBJ2-7 medium-sized TRBV5-1 TGCGCCAGCAGCTTGGCCGGGCTAAACTCCGGCTACGAGCAGTACTTC CASSLAGLNSGYEQYF
NA TRBJ2-3 many TRBV5-1 TGCGCCAGCAGCTCTTCCCCTGGGTTCCCCACAGATACGCAGTATTTT CASSSSPGFPTDTQYF
NA TRBJ2-2 many TRBV20-1 TGCAGTGCTAGAGATTTTTTGGGGGGCCTAAGAACCGGGGAGCTGTTTTTT CSARDFLGGLRTGELFF
TRBD2 TRBJ2-7 few TRBV4-2 TGTGCCAGCAGCCTAGGACTAGCGGGGGTCTACGAGCAGTACTTC CASSLGLAGVYEQYF
NA TRBJ1-2 many TRBV18 TGTGCCAGCTCACCACTCGGGGGGGAGTCAACCGGCTACACCTTC CASSPLGGESTGYTF
TRBD2 TRBJ2-1 medium-sized TRBV5-1 TGCGCCAGCAGCTTGACCATTCGGGGGGGGTCCTACAATGAGCAGTTCTTC CASSLTIRGGSYNEQFF